These 5 T cell receptor beta chains were sequenced from one sample in a study of blood T cells in healthy people across ages. The authors ran a second PCR of 7 to 11 cycles using a sample-barcoded 5' primer and a J-beta primer mix. TCRdb processed the 5' RACE reads anew with MiXCR; each CDR3 protein has one entry. Among over 1,500,000 distinct CDR3 sequences, 35% to 50% were seen once, and the ten largest hold about 21%. The sample comprised blood. The receptor source for this set is a human donor in good health.

This clonotype was found a few times. This chain connects TRBV29-1 to TRBJ1-1, with TRBD1 matching 8 bases. The germline V gene has CDR1 SQVTM and CDR2 ANQGSEA. V gave up 4 bases and J gave up 4 bases; unmatched junction bases: 11. The CDR3 length is 15 residues. The CDR3 nucleotides are TGCAGCGTTGGTCAAATTTCAGGGGGCGGCACTGAAGCTTTCTTT. It encodes CSVGQISGGGTEAFF.

The J gene is TRBJ2-1, the V gene TRBV9; TRBD2 aligns across 13 bases. CDR1 SGDLS and CDR2 YYNGEE come from the germline V gene. The CDR3 is 18 amino acids. V trimming: 7 bases; J trimming: 2 bases; junction bases outside the gene matches: 12. The CDR3 loop is CASGASYGTSGAYNEQFF. The CDR3 DNA is TGTGCCAGCGGCGCCAGCTACGGGACTAGCGGGGCCTACAATGAGCAGTTCTTC.

This chain uses TRBV7-2 with TRBJ2-4, with TRBD1 identical over 7 bases. The J call is in doubt because the DNA end fits TRBJ2-7 better. Germline loops: CDR1 SGHTA, CDR2 FQGNSA. The CDR3 sequence is 14 residues long. In DNA form, the CDR3 reads TGTGCCAGTAGCGTCACAGGGGTTAAGAACGAGCAGTACTTC. Protein product: CASSVTGVKNEQYF.

Concerning this clonotype: One end of the junction varies from germline; a read error may be responsible. The chain uses TRBV4-2 and TRBJ1-2, with D unclear. CDR3 length equals 13 residues. In germline, CDR1 is LGHNA, CDR2 YNFKEQ. CDR3 bases: TGTGCCAGCAGCAGCGAGGGTGGCTATGGCCACACCTTC. Translated: CASSSEGGYGHTF.

The V gene is TRBV20-1, the J gene TRBJ1-2; 7 nucleotides agree with TRBD1. The germline V gene encodes CDR1 DFQATT and CDR2 SNEGSKA (reference sequence). The CDR3 has 13 amino acids. V lost 1 base, J lost 5 bases, and 4 bases stayed unmatched. CDR3 loop: CSARASGGYGYTF. In DNA, the CDR3 is TGCAGTGCTAGAGCTTCAGGGGGTTATGGCTACACCTTC.